This is a list of T cell receptor beta chains from one sample in a study of cytomegalovirus exposure and HLA in healthy donors. Profiled with immunoSEQ multiplex PCR; TCRdb holds only in-frame clones, not every one. The sample has approximately 140,000 clones, 85% to 90% seen once. Material for sequencing was PBMCs. The receptors here all came from a woman under 30 in good health and CMV-seropositive. The conserved cysteine and the conserved F or W are not part of the CDR3 here.

j_call cdr3_length v_call cdr3_aa
TRBJ1-2 12 TRBV28 ASSPGGSNYGYT
TRBJ1-5 12 TRBV15 ATSGGVSNQPQH
TRBJ2-1 13 TRBV9 ASSVKDRAYNEQF
TRBJ1-2 10 TRBV28 ASRRRNYGYT
TRBJ1-1 13 TRBV28 ASRATYGTYTEAF
TRBJ1-1 13 TRBV5-1 ATTPTAGGNTEAF
TRBJ2-1 14 TRBV4-2 ASSQDLAGVPNEQF
TRBJ2-1 12 TRBV10-3 ASDGGGSYNEQF
TRBJ2-3 13 TRBV6-5 ASTPGSVSTDTQY
TRBJ2-7 15 TRBV9 ASSVGVTGGSFDEQY
TRBJ1-5 13 TRBV28 ATFLLGGGDQPQH
TRBJ2-1 19 TRBV4-3 ASSQEPPGVYGGRVDNEQF
TRBJ1-2 13 TRBV7-2 ASSPGGHAIYGYT
TRBJ1-3 12 TRBV9 ASSAGTGGNTIY
TRBJ1-4 13 TRBV6-6 ASSFVDSPNEKLF
TRBJ1-1 11 TRBV27 ASSLGTATEAF
TRBJ2-5 12 TRBV29-1 SVESGIHRETQY
TRBJ2-1 15 TRBV9 ASSPPARDSDPNEQF
TRBJ1-3 14 TRBV18 ASSPSGLSSGNTIY
TRBJ2-1 13 TRBV19 ASSKTSGRVGEQF
TRBJ2-2 15 TRBV7-8 ASSPTWTPLNTGELF
TRBJ2-2 12 TRBV2 ASSENRQTGELF
TRBJ1-3 13 TRBV9 ASSVRTGAGNTIY
TRBJ1-2 11 TRBV6-5 ASSRQTAYGYT
TRBJ1-4 14 TRBV5-1 ASSLWGLTADEKLF
TRBJ2-5 14 TRBV28 ASNPAGVRPRETQY
TRBJ2-7 10 TRBV7-2 ASSSRGYEQY
TRBJ2-2 13 TRBV19 ASSIFGTGAGELF
TRBJ1-2 13 TRBV9 ASSLGQGDNYGYT
TRBJ1-2 13 TRBV11-2 ASSKGGGSGYGYT
TRBJ1-5 11 TRBV2 ASSDGYNQPQH
TRBJ2-1 13 TRBV10-3 AIMGPGGRYNEQF
TRBJ1-5 14 TRBV30 AWSTQGQGASQPQH
TRBJ1-4 13 TRBV30 AWSRAAGGNEKLF
TRBJ1-2 12 TRBV5-6 ASSLAGGDYGYT
TRBJ1-4 13 TRBV5-4 ASSSQGPTNEKLF
TRBJ1-2 13 TRBV6-5 ASNDLRGQNYGYT
TRBJ2-1 12 TRBV5-1 ASSLDGTSHEQF
TRBJ1-4 11 TRBV27 ASSFRLNEKLF
TRBJ2-3 13 TRBV7-2 ASSLSGQVTDTQY
TRBJ2-1 13 TRBV27 ASRPRRAYPNEQF
TRBJ1-1 14 TRBV4-1 ASSSLLDRGGTEAF
TRBJ2-7 14 TRBV27 ASSLSWGQGMSEQY
TRBJ1-5 11 TRBV2 ASRAGQNQPQH